This T cell receptor beta chain comes out of a study of Graves' ophthalmopathy and Graves' hyperthyroidism. Study-wide points: Ophthalmopathy was separated from stable hyperthyroidism by a 13-signature model with 87.88% sensitivity and around 81% specificity.

This clonotype was seen repeatedly, ten times or more. Its cognate antigen is unknown. Amplified material comprised TCR beta CDR3 regions derived from RNA transcripts. In the first round, RT-PCR was carried out with HTBI primers, and a multiplex PCR formed the second round. TCRdb called the multiplex PCR reads again in MiXCR, with one record for every CDR3 protein. The table includes hundreds of thousands of distinct CDR3 sequences, around a fifth detected once. Other autoimmune diseases, uncontrolled infections, pregnancy and lactation each led to patient exclusion. The authors diagnosed from clinical symptoms, serum thyroxine, TRAb, thyroid ultrasound and orbital computed tomography. V was pared by 5 bases and J by 4 bases, with 6 bases of the junction left unmatched. From germline, CDR1 is SGHTA and CDR2 FQGNSA. The CDR3 contains 14 residues.

The receptor was derived from a woman aged 50 to 60 with Graves' ophthalmopathy. V and J are TRBV7-2 and TRBJ1-2; 8 bases are shared with TRBD1. The sequenced sample was peripheral blood. CDR3 in amino acids: CASSPDRGGYGYTF. The CDR3 region has the DNA TGTGCCAGCAGCCCCGACAGGGGCGGCTATGGCTACACCTTC.